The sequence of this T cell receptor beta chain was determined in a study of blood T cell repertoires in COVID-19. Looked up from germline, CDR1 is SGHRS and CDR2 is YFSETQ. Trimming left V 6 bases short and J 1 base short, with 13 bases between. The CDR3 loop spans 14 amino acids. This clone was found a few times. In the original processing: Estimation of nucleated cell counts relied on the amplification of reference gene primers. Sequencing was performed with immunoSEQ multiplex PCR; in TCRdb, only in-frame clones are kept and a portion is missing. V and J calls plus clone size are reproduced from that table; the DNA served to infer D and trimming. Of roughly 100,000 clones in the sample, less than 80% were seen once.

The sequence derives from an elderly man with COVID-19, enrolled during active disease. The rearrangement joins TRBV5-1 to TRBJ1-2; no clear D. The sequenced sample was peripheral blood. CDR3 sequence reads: CASNREGLNYGYTF. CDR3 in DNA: TGCGCCAGCAACCGCGAGGGCCTTAACTATGGCTACACCTTC.